These 6 T cell receptor beta chains were sequenced from one sample in a study of blood T cell repertoires in COVID-19. Repertoires were generated with immunoSEQ multiplex PCR, while TCRdb's copy carries only in-frame clones and drops some. The sample carries approximately 140,000 clones, 84% recorded once. The material sequenced was peripheral blood. These receptors all stem from a man between 65 and 79 years old with acute or convalescent COVID-19.

The J gene is TRBJ1-1, the V gene TRBV5-1, with D unresolved. This CDR3 spans 14 amino acids. Trimming removed 1 base from V and 4 bases from J, with 11 bases in between. Looked up from germline, CDR1 is SGHRS and CDR2 is YFSETQ. In nucleotides, the CDR3 is TGCGCCAGCAGCTTGTGGGAGTTGGGCACTGAAGCTTTCTTT. Its protein product is CASSLWELGTEAFF. The full variable domain, in which reference TRBV5-1 and TRBJ1-1 provide the parts outside the CDR3, is KAGVTQTPRYLIKTRGQQVTLSCSPISGHRSVSWYQQTPGQGLQFLFEYFSETQRNKGNFPGRFSGRQFSNSRSEMNVSTLELGDSALYLCASSLWELGTEAFFGQGTRLTVV.

The chain recombines TRBV19 with TRBJ1-3; D unresolved. Germline V gene data show CDR1 as LNHDA and CDR2 as SQIVND (reference sequence). The CDR3 spans 15 residues. Trimming cost V 0 bases and J 0 bases, with 6 bases left between them. The DNA of the CDR3 is TGTGCCAGTAGTATAGATGGTAGCTCTGGAAACACCATATATTTT. Amino acids: CASSIDGSSGNTIYF.

In this sample, this clone turned up a few times. The chain is built from TRBV10-3 and TRBJ2-7; weak D call: TRBD1 (6 bases). Germline lookup yields CDR1 ENHRY and CDR2 SYGVKD. The V end was cut by 0 bases, the J end by 2 bases, with 23 bases between. The length of the CDR3 is 19 residues. CDR3 nucleotides: TGTGCCATCAGTGAGTCGAGTACCCCCGGGACACCGGTACCCTACGAGCAGTACTTC. Protein sequence: CAISESSTPGTPVPYEQYF.

The sample holds a few counts of this clone. The V gene is TRBV3-1 (or the pseudogene TRBV3-2), the J gene TRBJ2-2; 10 bases match TRBD1. V lost 4 bases to trimming and J lost 1 base; unmatched junction nucleotides: 3. This CDR3 comprises 16 residues. From germline, CDR1 is LGHDT and CDR2 YNNKEL (reference sequence). In DNA, the CDR3 is TGTGCCAGCAGCCCGGGACAGGGGTTGAACACCGGGGAGCTGTTTTTT. This translates into CASSPGQGLNTGELFF.

The rearrangement uses TRBV5-1 and TRBJ2-7, with D hard to call. Germline V gene sequence: CDR1 SGHRS, CDR2 YFSETQ. This CDR3 has 15 residues. Trimming took off 1 base at V and 2 bases at J, with 13 bases between the two ends. The chain's CDR3 is CASSLTEPNPYEQYF. The CDR3 coding sequence is TGCGCCAGCAGCTTGACCGAGCCGAACCCCTACGAGCAGTACTTC.

The J gene is TRBJ2-5, the V gene TRBV6-1, with TRBD1 identical over 8 bases. The CDR3 runs to 17 residues. Germline trimming cut 6 bases from V and 4 bases from J; bases unmatched to any gene: 16. Germline CDR1 reads MNHNS; CDR2 reads SASEGT. CDR3 DNA: TGTGCCAGCAGGGAATTTGGGGCTAACGACAGGGGAGAGACCCAGTACTTC. This codes for CASREFGANDRGETQYF.